This T cell receptor (beta chain) was recorded in a study of PD-1 blockade in classical Hodgkin lymphoma (TCRdb year 2020). Concerning the study at large: A peripheral blood immune signature of response to PD-1 blockade in classical Hodgkin lymphoma was defined using TCR beta sequencing and CyTOF.

Reading the germline V gene gives CDR1 MNHNS and CDR2 SASEGT. Reading from cysteine to phenylalanine, the CDR3 counts 10 amino acids. The sequence is cut down to CDR3 DNA, 30 bases in frame from base 1. Cut back by 2 bases and 6 bases, the V and J ends lie 1 base apart. Results and caveats for the whole study, not just this receptor: Baseline TCR diversity was reported as lower in newly diagnosed patients than in healthy donors, and lower still in relapsed/refractory patients. The study covered only a single clinical trial cohort, and the causes of the repertoire differences, possibly disease activity or prior therapy, were still not defined.

Details on this clone: No cognate antigen has been identified for it. No much larger clonotype is one base removed from it; base qualities were not supplied.

The Qiagen DNeasy kit was used to extract genomic DNA both from unsorted PBMCs and from the negatively selected CD4+ and CD8+ fractions. Using primers that anneal to V and J segments, immunoSEQ multiplex PCR amplified the TCR beta CDR3 regions. A synthetic immune receptor repertoire was used to minimize amplification bias, and any residual bias was removed computationally once sequencing was done. The original methods were these. Repertoire diversity was quantified as the Shannon entropy index using custom Python scripts. Unsorted, CD4+ and CD8+ repertoires were analyzed separately, except in combined analyses where CD4+ and CD8+ sequences were merged in silico. TCRdb mirrors the immuneACCESS table, restricted to in-frame sequences. Some clones are absent from its copies; in checked studies, under half trace to an unresolved V gene, and the reason for the others is unknown. Clone size and V and J calls were adopted from that table, with D and trimming inferred from the DNA. The sample includes some 70,000 clones, with 93% observed a single time. The top ten hold about 2.6% of the sample.

In the paper's terms, the time point label means: newly diagnosed, previously untreated cHL patient sample. To serve as a comparison group for the relapsed/refractory trial patients, PBMCs were sequenced from patients with newly diagnosed, previously untreated classical Hodgkin lymphoma. Peripheral blood was collected in 8 mL Vacutainer Cell Preparation Tubes, from which PBMCs were isolated by centrifugation and then cryopreserved. Input material: peripheral blood mononuclear cells (PBMCs). The origin of this receptor is a human donor with classical Hodgkin lymphoma. This chain is built from TRBV6-1 and TRBJ1-2, with the D gene not clear enough to name. The CDR3 has the sequence CASSENGYTF. The nucleotides read TGTGCCAGCAGTGAAAATGGCTACACCTTC.